A single sample is the source of the 5 T cell receptor beta chains below, sequenced in a study of blood T cell repertoires in COVID-19. The table came from immunoSEQ multiplex PCR; TCRdb's copy has only in-frame clones and leaves some out. The sample consists of roughly 220,000 clones, around 87% of them appearing once. Source material: PBMCs or T cells enriched from blood (not recorded which). The source of these receptors is a woman younger than 35 in a cohort exposed to, infected with or recovered from COVID-19 (not recorded which).

The gene calls are TRBV5-5 and TRBJ2-3, with 7 bases fitting TRBD1. This CDR3 contains 13 residues. The germline CDR1 and CDR2 sequences are SGHKS and YYEKEE (reference sequence). V shed 4 bases, J shed 5 bases, and the junction held 4 bases outside the gene matches. Here the CDR3 reads CASSVDREDTQYF. In nucleotides, the CDR3 is TGTGCCAGCAGCGTCGACAGGGAAGATACGCAGTATTTT.

J is TRBJ2-3 and V is TRBV3-1 (or the pseudogene TRBV3-2), with 8 positions matching TRBD2. In germline, CDR1 is LGHDT, CDR2 YNNKEL (reference sequence). Trimming took 0 bases from V and 0 from J; bases not matched to a gene: 8. The CDR3 has 18 residues. CDR3 nucleotides: TGTGCCAGCAGCCAAGATTCTTCCCGGGGGGGCAGCACAGATACGCAGTATTTT. Protein product: CASSQDSSRGGSTDTQYF.

The chain links TRBV3-1 (or the pseudogene TRBV3-2) to TRBJ2-3, with 11 bases matching TRBD2. The CDR3 consists of 15 residues. Trimming removed 3 bases from V and 4 bases from J; junction bases left unmatched: 3. Per the germline V gene, CDR1 is LGHDT and CDR2 is YNNKEL (reference sequence). The CDR3 spells CASSQNSGGADTQYF. The CDR3 DNA sequence: TGTGCCAGCAGCCAGAATAGCGGGGGGGCAGATACGCAGTATTTT.

The table lists this clone with a count of one. V usage is TRBV7-9 and J usage is TRBJ2-3, with TRBD2 identical over 7 bases. V shed 2 bases and J 0 bases; nucleotides not matched to a gene: 5. Germline values: CDR1 SEHNR, CDR2 FQNEAQ (reference sequence). The CDR3 runs 16 residues. CDR3 residues: CASSLLAAISTDTQYF. The CDR3 nucleotides read TGTGCCAGCAGCTTACTAGCGGCTATCAGCACAGATACGCAGTATTTT.

The chain is built from TRBV5-1 and TRBJ1-2, with D possibly matching TRBD1 (6 bases). The germline V gene has CDR1 SGHRS and CDR2 YFSETQ. The germline V and J ends were trimmed by 2 bases and 7 bases, with 12 bases remaining between them. The CDR3 has 13 amino acids. The CDR3 DNA reads as TGCGCCAGCAGCTTCCCAGGGGTCCGTGGCTACACCTTC. Amino acid sequence: CASSFPGVRGYTF.